The rows below give T cell receptor beta chains drawn from one sample of a study of blood T cell repertoires in COVID-19. TCRdb keeps only in-frame clones here, not all; method: immunoSEQ multiplex PCR. The table has approximately 160,000 clones, around 80% seen once. Sample: peripheral blood. The receptors originated from a woman aged 45 to 65 in a cohort sampled during active or convalescent COVID-19. CDR3s include the opening cysteine and the closing phenylalanine or tryptophan. The D gene is left open where the match is weak. A row's size may be missing; if present it is once, few, many or a size class.

>few|TRBJ1-2|TRBD1|TRBV10-3
TGTGCCATTGGGACAGGGGATGGCTACACCTTC
CAIGTGDGYTF
>.|TRBJ2-2|.|TRBV5-6
TGTGCCAGCAGCCCAACCCTTAGGGGCGGGGAGCTGTTTTTT
CASSPTLRGGELFF
>.|TRBJ1-5|.|TRBV6-5
TGTGCCAGCGGCCCCAGGGCGTATAGCAATCAGCCCCAGCATTTT
CASGPRAYSNQPQHF
>.|TRBJ2-3|TRBD2|TRBV19
TGTGCCAGTAGTATTCGACTAGCGGGGGGGCAAGGTACGCAGTATTTT
CASSIRLAGGQGTQYF
>.|TRBJ2-1|TRBD2|TRBV4-1
TGCGCCAGCAGCCAAGATCCCAGGGGAAGCGGGGGTAGTGAGCAGTTCTTC
CASSQDPRGSGGSEQFF
>.|TRBJ2-7|TRBD1|TRBV7-8
TGTGCCAGCAGCTCCCCACCCACGACAGGGCACGAGCAGTACTTC
CASSSPPTTGHEQYF
>.|TRBJ1-1|.|TRBV28
TGTGCCAGCAGTTCCCCCGGGTACCGTGGAGCTTTCTTT
CASSSPGYRGAFF
>few|TRBJ2-1|TRBD2|TRBV6-5
TGTGCCAGCAGCCCCCGGACTAGCGGGTACAATGAGCAGTTCTTC
CASSPRTSGYNEQFF
>.|TRBJ2-5|.|TRBV7-3
TGTGCCAGCAGCTCCCCGGGACTTCAAGAGACCCAGTACTTC
CASSSPGLQETQYF
>.|TRBJ1-1|.|TRBV5-1
TGCGCCAGCAGCCCTGGACAGTTGACGAACACTGAAGCTTTCTTT
CASSPGQLTNTEAFF
>.|TRBJ1-2|TRBD1|TRBV27
TGTGCCAGCGGGACGGACAGGGGGGATGGCTACACCTTC
CASGTDRGDGYTF
>.|TRBJ1-3|.|TRBV19
TGTGCCACTCGGGAGGGCAGCAGCTCTGGAAACACCATATATTTT
CATREGSSSGNTIYF
>.|TRBJ1-2|.|TRBV6-4
TGTGCCAGCAGTGAAGGGTGGGGCAGTAACTATGGCTACACCTTC
CASSEGWGSNYGYTF
>.|TRBJ1-6|.|TRBV7-6
TGTGCCAGCAGCTTAGAGTCCGGGGTTAATAAGTCACCCCTCCACTTT
CASSLESGVNKSPLHF
>.|TRBJ2-2|.|TRBV6-5
TGTGCCAGCAGGAGGGGGTCGAACACCGGGGAGCTGTTTTTT
CASRRGSNTGELFF
>.|TRBJ2-4|TRBD2|TRBV4-1
TGCGCCAGCAGCCAAGATGCCCCGCAGCGGGGGATTGCCAAAAACATTCAGTACTTC
CASSQDAPQRGIAKNIQYF
>.|TRBJ2-7|TRBD1|TRBV5-6
TGTGCCAGCAGCTCAGACAGGGGGCTTTACGAGCAGTACTTC
CASSSDRGLYEQYF
>.|TRBJ2-2|TRBD2|TRBV30
TGTGCCTGGATCTCGGGGGGGCCCGTCACCGGGGAGCTGTTTTTT
CAWISGGPVTGELFF
>few|TRBJ2-7|.|TRBV5-5
TGTGCCAGCAGCTTGGCCCCCCCCCAGGGTACCTACGAGCAGTACTTC
CASSLAPPQGTYEQYF
>.|TRBJ2-7|TRBD2|TRBV15
TGTGCCACCAGCAGGGAACTAGCGGGGCCCTCCTACGAGCAGTACTTC
CATSRELAGPSYEQYF
>once|TRBJ1-5|TRBD1|TRBV19
TGTGCCAGTAGTAACCGGGACAGGGGTTCTTCGTGGCAGCCCCAGCATTTT
CASSNRDRGSSWQPQHF
>once|TRBJ2-7|.|TRBV18
TGTGCCAGCTCACCACCGCAGGTGTACGAGCAGTACTTC
CASSPPQVYEQYF
>.|TRBJ1-3|.|TRBV18
TGTGCCAGCTCAATACAGGGATCCAGCAACACCATATATTTT
CASSIQGSSNTIYF
>.|TRBJ1-6|.|TRBV10-1
TGCGCCAGCAGTGTGTCGGCTTACAGGGCCGGCTCCTATAATTCACCCCTCCACTTT
CASSVSAYRAGSYNSPLHF
>.|TRBJ2-2|TRBD1|TRBV10-3
TGTGCCATCGGGACAGTTTTCGCCCCGAACACCGGGGAGCTGTTTTTT
CAIGTVFAPNTGELFF
>.|TRBJ1-5|.|TRBV5-8
TGTGCCAGCAGCTTGGAGGGGGTAAGCAATCAGCCCCAGCATTTT
CASSLEGVSNQPQHF
>once|TRBJ1-5|.|TRBV7-9
TGTGCCAGCAGCTTACCCCAGGGAACCCAGCATTTT
CASSLPQGTQHF
>.|TRBJ2-7|.|TRBV6-4
TGTGCCAGCGGGCGGGACAGCCTCTACGAGCAGTACTTC
CASGRDSLYEQYF
>.|TRBJ2-7|TRBD1|TRBV5-1
TGCGCCAGCAGCGTTGGACAGGGGTTCTACGAGCAGTACTTC
CASSVGQGFYEQYF
>once|TRBJ2-3|.|TRBV18
TGTGCCAGCTCACCCAGGGCAGAGCTGGCAGATACGCAGTATTTT
CASSPRAELADTQYF
>.|TRBJ1-2|TRBD1|TRBV2
TGTGCCAGCAGTGAAAGCCACAGGACAGGCTATGGCTACACCTTC
CASSESHRTGYGYTF
>.|TRBJ2-7|.|TRBV18
TGTGCCAGCTCACCAACGGCCGCGGGGCGGAAAGAGCAGTACTTC
CASSPTAAGRKEQYF
>.|TRBJ2-7|TRBD2|TRBV27
TGTGCCAGCAGTTTATCCTCCGGGACTAGCGGCTACGAGCAGTACTTC
CASSLSSGTSGYEQYF
>.|TRBJ2-2|TRBD1|TRBV6-5
TGTGCCAGCAGCTTACTACAGGGGGCAGGCGGGGAGCTGTTTTTT
CASSLLQGAGGELFF
>.|TRBJ2-2|.|TRBV27
TGTGCCAGCCACGAGCGGTTGGCCGGGGAGCTGTTTTTT
CASHERLAGELFF
>.|TRBJ2-3|TRBD2|TRBV6-6
TGTGCCAGCAGCCTTACCGGGACTAGCGGGGGGGTGGTGGGCACAGATACGCAGTATTTT
CASSLTGTSGGVVGTDTQYF
>.|TRBJ1-2|.|TRBV29-1
TGCAGCGTGCCGCCGGGTCGCGGGGGCGAGTTTAACTACGGCTACACCTTC
CSVPPGRGGEFNYGYTF
>.|TRBJ1-2|.|TRBV18
TGTGCCAGCTCACTAGACACTAACTATGGCTACACCTTC
CASSLDTNYGYTF
>.|TRBJ2-1|TRBD1|TRBV7-3
TGTGCCAGCAGCGTGGGACAGTCCAATGAGCAGTTCTTC
CASSVGQSNEQFF
>.|TRBJ1-2|.|TRBV9
TGTGCCAGCAGCGTAGTCTTTAGTGAGGGCTACACCTTC
CASSVVFSEGYTF
>once|TRBJ1-6|.|TRBV30
TGTGCCTGGAGTTTCTCGGGGGGAGGACAGAGTTCCCCCCTCCACTTT
CAWSFSGGGQSSPLHF
>.|TRBJ2-1|TRBD2|TRBV7-3
TGTGCCAGCAGCTCACCGGGGGGGAACTCCTACAATGAGCAGTTCTTC
CASSSPGGNSYNEQFF
>.|TRBJ1-6|.|TRBV2
TGTGCCAGCAGTGCACTCTCCTATAATTCACCCCTCCACTTT
CASSALSYNSPLHF
>.|TRBJ1-3|.|TRBV2
TGTGCCAGCAGTCAATTAAACACCATATATTTT
CASSQLNTIYF
>.|TRBJ2-3|.|TRBV10-3
TGTGCCATCAGGGCTTTGGACAGATCTAGCACAGATACGCAGTATTTT
CAIRALDRSSTDTQYF
>.|TRBJ2-1|TRBD2|TRBV7-6
TGTGCCAGCAGCCCGACTAGCGGGGCGTCCTACAATGAGCAGTTCTTC
CASSPTSGASYNEQFF
>once|TRBJ1-2|TRBD1|TRBV5-1
TGCGCCAGCAGCTTGGATACAGGGGGTTATGGCTACACCTTC
CASSLDTGGYGYTF
>.|TRBJ2-4|.|TRBV14
TGTGCCAGCAGCCAAGTTACAGGGAGAGTCGGAAACATTCAGTACTTC
CASSQVTGRVGNIQYF